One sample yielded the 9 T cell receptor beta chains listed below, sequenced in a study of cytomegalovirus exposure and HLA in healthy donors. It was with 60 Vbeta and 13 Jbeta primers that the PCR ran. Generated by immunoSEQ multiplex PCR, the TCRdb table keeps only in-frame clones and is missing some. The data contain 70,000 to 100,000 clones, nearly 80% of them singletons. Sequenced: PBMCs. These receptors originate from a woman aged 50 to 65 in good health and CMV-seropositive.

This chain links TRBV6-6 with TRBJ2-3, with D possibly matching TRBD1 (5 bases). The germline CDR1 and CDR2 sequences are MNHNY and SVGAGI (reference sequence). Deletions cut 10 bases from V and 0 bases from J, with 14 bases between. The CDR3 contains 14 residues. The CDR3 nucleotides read TGTGCCACCCAGGGTGACGGGAGCACAGATACGCAGTATTTT. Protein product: CATQGDGSTDTQYF.

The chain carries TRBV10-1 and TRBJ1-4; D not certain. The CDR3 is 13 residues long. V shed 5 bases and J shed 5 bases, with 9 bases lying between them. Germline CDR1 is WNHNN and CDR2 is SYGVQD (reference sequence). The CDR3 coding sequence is TGCGCCAGCAGTCCTGGAGGAAATGAAAAACTGTTTTTT. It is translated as CASSPGGNEKLFF.

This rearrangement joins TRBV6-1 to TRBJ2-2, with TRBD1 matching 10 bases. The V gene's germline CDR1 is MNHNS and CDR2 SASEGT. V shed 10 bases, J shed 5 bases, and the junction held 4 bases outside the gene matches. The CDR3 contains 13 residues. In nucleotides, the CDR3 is TGTGCCAACGGACAGGGGGGGACCGGGGAGCTGTTTTTT. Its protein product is CANGQGGTGELFF.

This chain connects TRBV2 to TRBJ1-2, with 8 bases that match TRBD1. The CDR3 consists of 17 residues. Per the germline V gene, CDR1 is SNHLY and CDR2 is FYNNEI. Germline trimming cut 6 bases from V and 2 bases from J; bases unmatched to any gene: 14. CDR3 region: CASRARDRSKRNYGYTF. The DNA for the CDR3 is TGTGCCAGCAGGGCCCGGGACAGGTCTAAGAGGAACTATGGCTACACCTTC.

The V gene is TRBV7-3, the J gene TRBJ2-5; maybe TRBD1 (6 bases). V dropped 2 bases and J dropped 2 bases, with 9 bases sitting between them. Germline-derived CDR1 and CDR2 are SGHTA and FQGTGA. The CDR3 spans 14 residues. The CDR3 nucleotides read TGTGCCAGCAGCTTATTCGGACAGCAAGAGACCCAGTACTTC. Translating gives CASSLFGQQETQYF.

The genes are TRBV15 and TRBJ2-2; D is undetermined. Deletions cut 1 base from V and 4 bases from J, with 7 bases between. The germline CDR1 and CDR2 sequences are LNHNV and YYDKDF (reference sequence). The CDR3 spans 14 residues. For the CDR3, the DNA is TGTGCCACCAGCAGAGTGCCAGTCACCGGGGAGCTGTTTTTT. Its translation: CATSRVPVTGELFF. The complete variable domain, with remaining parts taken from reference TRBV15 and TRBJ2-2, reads DAMVIQNPRYQVTQFGKPVTLSCSQTLNHNVMYWYQQKSSQAPKLLFHYYDKDFNNEADTPDNFQSRRPNTSFCFLDIRSPGLGDTAMYLCATSRVPVTGELFFGEGSRLTVL.

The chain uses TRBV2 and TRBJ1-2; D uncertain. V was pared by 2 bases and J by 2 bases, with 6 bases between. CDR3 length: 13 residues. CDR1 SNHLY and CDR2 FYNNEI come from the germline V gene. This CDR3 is CASSETVNYGYTF. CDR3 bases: TGTGCCAGCAGTGAAACGGTAAACTATGGCTACACCTTC.

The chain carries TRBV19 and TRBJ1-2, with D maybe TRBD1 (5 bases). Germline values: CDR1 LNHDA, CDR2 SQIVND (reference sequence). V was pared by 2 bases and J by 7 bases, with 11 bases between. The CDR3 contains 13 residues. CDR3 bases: TGTGCCAGTAGTATACAGGGTTCGGGTGGCTACACCTTC. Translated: CASSIQGSGGYTF.

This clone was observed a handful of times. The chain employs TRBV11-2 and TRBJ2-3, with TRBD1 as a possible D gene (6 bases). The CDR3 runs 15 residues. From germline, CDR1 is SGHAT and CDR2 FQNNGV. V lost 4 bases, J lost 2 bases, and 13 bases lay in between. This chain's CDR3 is CASSYSTGTTDTQYF. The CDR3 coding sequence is TGTGCCAGCAGCTACAGTACAGGGACCACAGATACGCAGTATTTT.